Here is one TCR beta chain with its context. Antigen specificity is unknown. This specimen belongs to a study of CXCR3-negative and CXCR3-positive naive CD8 T cells. The CDR3 is 14 amino acids. CDR1 and CDR2 from the germline V gene are SQVTM and ANQGSEA. Notes on the study in general: Both naive subsets carried similar amounts of surface CD5, so TCR strength was inferred from TRB CDR3 properties. Compared with CXCR3-negative naive cells, CXCR3-positive naive cells showed more hydrophobic TRB CDR3s.

Each TRB cDNA library was prepared by 5' RACE (with UMI labels). TCRdb reanalyzed the 5' RACE reads and collapses them to one entry per CDR3 protein, without DNA. This sample's clone table lists under 150,000 distinct CDR3 sequences. The material sequenced was naive CXCR3+ CD8+ T cells from blood. The subset is: CD45RO-CCR7+CD27+CD95- naive CD8+ T cells expressing CXCR3 (TNR3+). This sequence was found in a human donor in good health. Some clones in this sample may be carry-over from other donors' samples. The chain employs TRBV29-1 and TRBJ1-2; TCRdb returns TRBD1, unconfirmable since there is no DNA. This CDR3 reads CSVEDELGGYGYTF.